This passage covers 32 T cell receptor beta chains from one sample sequenced in a study of graft-versus-host responses after intestinal transplantation. The method was immunoSEQ multiplex PCR; TCRdb's version includes in-frame clones alone and lacks a portion of them. The data show approximately 12,000 clones, more than 85% seen once. The input for sequencing was PBMCs, taken around 110 days after intestinal transplant. The receptors come from a human patient who received an intestinal transplant, so some T cells may come from the graft donor.

The chain has TRBV15 and TRBJ1-4; possibly TRBD1 for D (5 bases). Trimming cost V 0 bases and J 0 bases, with 11 bases left between them. CDR3 size: 17 residues. CDR1 is LNHNV, CDR2 YYDKDF, per germline (reference sequence). The CDR3, as DNA: TGTGCCACCAGCAGAGATCAGGACACCACAACTAATGAAAAACTGTTTTTT. Amino acids: CATSRDQDTTTNEKLFF.

The chain couples TRBV10-2 to TRBJ2-7; weak D call: TRBD1 (5 bases). Germline CDR1 WSHSY, CDR2 SAAADI. The length of the CDR3 is 16 residues. Trimming removed 4 bases from V and 0 bases from J, with 16 bases in between. The CDR3 DNA reads TGCGCCAGCAGTGTTGGTGGGGTCCAGGGCTCCTACGAGCAGTACTTC. Protein product: CASSVGGVQGSYEQYF.

The chain employs TRBV7-4 and TRBJ2-7; no clear D. Germline assignment: CDR1 SGHVT and CDR2 SQSDAQ. Trimming shortened V by 10 bases and J by 12 bases, and 25 bases separated the two germline ends. The CDR3 is made up of 13 amino acids. This CDR3 is CAIAPATSPLLYF. CDR3 nucleotide sequence: TGTGCCATCGCTCCCGCCACATCCCCGTTACTGTACTTC.

V gene TRBV15 combines with J gene TRBJ1-2; unclear D gene. The CDR3 runs 14 residues. The germline CDR1 and CDR2 sequences are LNHNV and YYDKDF (reference sequence). V dropped 0 bases and J dropped 4 bases, with 9 bases sitting between them. CDR3 amino acids: CATSRDRTLYGYTF. For the CDR3, the DNA is TGTGCCACCAGCAGAGACAGGACTCTCTATGGCTACACCTTC.

This chain links TRBV5-5 with TRBJ2-7; D is possibly TRBD1 (6 bases). CDR1 SGHKS and CDR2 YYEKEE come from the germline V gene (reference sequence). The length of the CDR3 is 13 residues. The germline V and J ends were trimmed by 2 bases and 3 bases, with 9 bases remaining between them. The CDR3: CASSLGTIYEQYF. In DNA form, the CDR3 reads TGTGCCAGCAGCTTAGGGACAATCTACGAGCAGTACTTC.

The chain couples TRBV7-9 to TRBJ2-4; possible D gene TRBD2, 5 bases. Per the germline V gene, CDR1 is SEHNR and CDR2 is FQNEAQ (reference sequence). The CDR3 length is 17 residues. V was clipped by 1 base and J by 0 bases, with 13 bases between them. The CDR3 DNA follows: TGTGCCAGCAGCTTAGTAAGCTCGGAGGCAGCCAAAAACATTCAGTACTTC. Its translation is CASSLVSSEAAKNIQYF. The entire variable domain, with the rest obtained from reference TRBV7-9 and TRBJ2-4, is as follows: DTGVSQNPRHKITKRGQNVTFRCDPISEHNRLYWYRQTLGQGPEFLTYFQNEAQLEKSRLLSDRFSAERPKGSFSTLEIQRTEQGDSAMYLCASSLVSSEAAKNIQYFGAGTRLSVL.

The count of this clone is one. The CDR3 here is CASSQGTGIYGYTF. The CDR3, as DNA: TGCGCCAGCAGCCAAGGAACAGGGATCTATGGCTACACCTTC. The chain links TRBV4-1 to TRBJ1-2, with a weak D call TRBD1 (6 bases). The CDR3 is 14 residues long. Germline CDR1 and CDR2: MGHRA and YSYEKL. V dropped 1 base and J dropped 4 bases, with 10 bases sitting between them.

This chain links TRBV6-4 with TRBJ2-3, with D maybe TRBD2 (5 bases). The V end lost 4 bases, the J end lost 2 bases, and 13 bases lay between the germline ends. This CDR3 is 15 amino acids long. CDR1 MRHNA and CDR2 SNTAGT come from the germline V gene. The CDR3 sequence: CASSVVWGDTDTQYF. CDR3 nucleotides: TGTGCCAGCAGTGTAGTATGGGGAGACACAGATACGCAGTATTTT.

This chain connects TRBV6-1 to TRBJ2-7, with D tentatively TRBD1 (6 bases). V lost 4 bases to trimming and J lost 4 bases, with 26 bases between them. This CDR3 contains 18 residues. Germline-derived CDR1 and CDR2 are MNHNS and SASEGT. The CDR3 loop is CASSASLAAGTITYEQYF. The CDR3 DNA follows: TGTGCCAGCAGTGCCTCACTTGCGGCCGGGACAATTACTTACGAGCAGTACTTC.

The chain employs TRBV11-3 and TRBJ2-1; 8 positions match TRBD2. Germline lookup yields CDR1 SGHNT and CDR2 YENEEA. J gave up 4 bases and V 8 bases, and 19 bases lay outside the gene matches. This CDR3 is 18 amino acids long. The CDR3 DNA sequence: TGTGCCAGCGACTACCGGACTAGCCTCTCCACTACTTACAATGAGCAGTTCTTC. Protein sequence: CASDYRTSLSTTYNEQFF. Full variable domain (outside the CDR3, taken from reference TRBV11-3 and TRBJ2-1): EAGVVQSPRYKIIEKKQPVAFWCNPISGHNTLYWYLQNLGQGPELLIRYENEEAVDDSQLPKDRFSAERLKGVDSTLKIQPAELGDSAVYLCASDYRTSLSTTYNEQFFGPGTRLTVL.

This clone appeared a single time. The chain combines TRBV2 with TRBJ2-3, with 8 nucleotides matching TRBD2. The CDR3 covers 14 residues. Germline V gene sequence: CDR1 SNHLY, CDR2 FYNNEI. V was clipped by 11 bases and J by 9 bases; unmatched bases: 16. DNA of the CDR3: TGTGCCCAGGAGACTAGCGCTCTAGAGGGGACGCAGTATTTT. Translation: CAQETSALEGTQYF.

J is TRBJ1-2 and V is TRBV4-1; D may be TRBD1 (6 bases). The CDR3 sequence is 15 residues long. The germline V gene encodes CDR1 MGHRA and CDR2 YSYEKL. The V gene lost 0 bases and the J gene lost 4 bases, with 12 bases spanning the gap. CDR3 in amino acids: CASSQEGGRGYGYTF. CDR3 nucleotide sequence: TGCGCCAGCAGCCAAGAAGGGGGGCGCGGCTATGGCTACACCTTC.

The chain is built from TRBV7-8 and TRBJ2-7; maybe TRBD2 (6 bases). This CDR3 contains 16 residues. Looked up from germline, CDR1 is SGHVS and CDR2 is FQNEAQ. V lost 7 bases, J lost 1 base, and 20 bases lay in between. The CDR3 sequence is CASIGGVFRDSYEQYF. CDR3 DNA: TGTGCCAGCATTGGAGGGGTCTTCAGGGATTCCTACGAGCAGTACTTC.

This rearrangement joins TRBV10-1 to TRBJ2-1; the match to TRBD2 covers 11 bases. J gave up 9 bases and V 0 bases, and 7 bases lay outside the gene matches. The CDR3 covers 16 residues. CDR1 is WNHNN and CDR2 is SYGVQD in the germline V gene (reference sequence). Here the CDR3 DNA reads TGCGCCAGCAGTGAGTCGTCGTTAGCGGGAGGGAGTGAGCAGTTCTTC. It codes for CASSESSLAGGSEQFF.

The chain is built from TRBV9 and TRBJ2-3; unclear D gene. CDR3 size: 14 residues. V was cut by 0 bases and J by 0 bases, with 5 bases left in between. Germline values: CDR1 SGDLS, CDR2 YYNGEE. CDR3 sequence reads: CASSVVGSTDTQYF. CDR3 in DNA: TGTGCCAGCAGCGTAGTGGGGAGCACAGATACGCAGTATTTT.

This chain connects TRBV7-6 to TRBJ2-1; TRBD1 agrees at 8 bases. The V gene end was trimmed by 8 bases and the J gene end by 5 bases; junction bases not matched to a gene: 8. There are 14 residues in the CDR3. Looked up from germline, CDR1 is SGHVS and CDR2 is FNYEAQ. CDR3 residues: CASSDRVKDNEQFF. In DNA form, the CDR3 reads TGTGCCAGCTCGGACAGGGTAAAGGACAATGAGCAGTTCTTC.

The CDR3 DNA is TGTGCCAGTAGTATAGTCACTACGGGTGGGTACGAGCAGTACTTC. This encodes CASSIVTTGGYEQYF. The chain uses TRBV19 and TRBJ2-7, with unresolved D. Trimming left V 1 base short and J 4 bases short, with 14 bases between. The germline CDR1 and CDR2 sequences are LNHDA and SQIVND (reference sequence). The CDR3 length is 15 residues.

The chain employs TRBV27 and TRBJ2-5, with 10 bases that match TRBD2. There are 15 residues in the CDR3. The germline V gene encodes CDR1 MNHEY and CDR2 SMNVEV (reference sequence). V dropped 3 bases and J dropped 5; count of bases not matched to a gene: 6. CDR3 DNA: TGTGCCAGCAGTTTTTCTAGCGGGAGTGGGGAGACCCAGTACTTC. The encoded protein is CASSFSSGSGETQYF.

The rearrangement links TRBV7-9 to TRBJ2-7; 7 bases match TRBD1. CDR3 size: 16 residues. Germline CDR1 is SEHNR and CDR2 is FQNEAQ (reference sequence). With 5 bases clipped from V and 3 bases from J, the junction kept 13 bases outside the gene matches. This CDR3 reads CASSAQTGRVIYEQYF. The CDR3 coding sequence is TGTGCCAGCAGCGCCCAGACAGGGAGAGTTATCTACGAGCAGTACTTC.

The chain carries TRBV5-5 and TRBJ2-1, with TRBD1 matching over 10 bases. Germline CDR1 reads SGHKS; CDR2 reads YYEKEE (reference sequence). CDR3 length: 12 residues. V gave up 7 bases and J gave up 9 bases; unmatched junction bases: 4. The CDR3 here is CASRDRGFEQFF. The CDR3, as DNA: TGTGCCAGCCGGGACAGGGGATTTGAGCAGTTCTTC.

The chain recombines TRBV28 with TRBJ2-5, with D perhaps TRBD2 (5 bases). Germline V gene lookup returns CDR1 MDHEN and CDR2 SYDVKM. The germline V and J ends were trimmed by 10 bases and 3 bases, with 12 bases remaining between them. This CDR3 comprises 12 residues. The CDR3 region has the DNA TGTGCCACCGGCGGGCAGAAAGAGACCCAGTACTTC. This translates into CATGGQKETQYF.

The chain uses TRBV4-1 and TRBJ2-7; possibly TRBD2 for D (5 bases). V lost 3 bases and J lost 1, with 10 bases in between. The CDR3 totals 14 residues. Germline CDR1 MGHRA, CDR2 YSYEKL. CDR3: CASSQLTKSYEQYF. CDR3 DNA sequence: TGCGCCAGCAGCCAGCTGACTAAATCCTACGAGCAGTACTTC.

Concerning this clone: The junction differs from germline at one of its ends, possibly a read error. The chain joins TRBV4-1 to TRBJ2-1, with TRBD1 as a possible D gene (5 bases). The CDR3 is 15 amino acids. CDR1 is MGHRA, CDR2 YSYEKL, per germline. DNA for the CDR3: TGTGCCAGCAGCCAGGGTGTTTCGAGTTTTAATGAGCAGTTCTTC. As protein: CASSQGVSSFNEQFF.

The chain combines TRBV4-2 with TRBJ2-1; D possibly uses TRBD1 or TRBD2 (5 bases each). From germline, CDR1 is LGHNA and CDR2 YNFKEQ. The CDR3 sequence is 14 residues long. V lost 5 bases and J lost 10, with 18 bases in between. The CDR3: CASSLEGDPLEQFF. The CDR3 DNA follows: TGTGCCAGCAGCTTAGAAGGGGACCCCCTCGAGCAGTTCTTC.

The chain has TRBV7-9 and TRBJ2-2; no firm D call. CDR1 is SEHNR, CDR2 FQNEAQ, per germline (reference sequence). The V gene lost 5 bases and the J gene lost 2 bases, with 12 bases spanning the gap. There are 15 residues in the CDR3. The CDR3 bases are TGTGCCAGCAGCCTCACGGATGCTAACACCGGGGAGCTGTTTTTT. Translating gives CASSLTDANTGELFF.

The V and J genes are TRBV12-5 and TRBJ2-1, with D perhaps given as TRBD1 or TRBD2 (5 bases each). CDR1 LGHNT and CDR2 FRNRAP come from the germline V gene. The CDR3 contains 17 residues. Trimming took off 0 bases at V and 3 bases at J, with 15 bases between the two ends. CDR3 coding DNA: TGTGCTAGTGGTTTGGTACAGTCAGGGACCCTCTACAATGAGCAGTTCTTC. Protein sequence: CASGLVQSGTLYNEQFF. The full variable domain, completed using reference TRBV12-5 and TRBJ2-1, is DARVTQTPRHKVTEMGQEVTMRCQPILGHNTVFWYRQTMMQGLELLAYFRNRAPLDDSGMPKDRFSAEMPDATLATLKIQPSEPRDSAVYFCASGLVQSGTLYNEQFFGPGTRLTVL.

The rearrangement links TRBV11-2 to TRBJ2-7; D possibly corresponds to TRBD2 (5 bases). Germline CDR1 reads SGHAT; CDR2 reads FQNNGV. Trimming stripped 0 bases from V and 0 bases from J, with 9 bases between. The CDR3 totals 15 residues. Here the CDR3 reads CASSLETGYSYEQYF. For the CDR3, the DNA is TGTGCCAGCAGCTTAGAGACGGGATACTCCTACGAGCAGTACTTC.

V and J are TRBV7-9 and TRBJ2-7; D is ambiguous. The CDR3 is 12 residues long. Trimming took 3 bases from V and 2 from J, leaving 5 bases between them. Germline values: CDR1 SEHNR, CDR2 FQNEAQ (reference sequence). The CDR3: CASSFGTYEQYF. The CDR3 coding sequence is TGTGCCAGCAGCTTCGGCACCTACGAGCAGTACTTC.

The J gene is TRBJ2-3, the V gene TRBV18, with 7 nucleotides matching TRBD2. This CDR3 spans 17 amino acids. V was pared by 0 bases and J by 3 bases, with 9 bases of the junction left unmatched. Germline CDR1 and CDR2: KGHSH and LQKENI. The CDR3 loop is CASSPPTGGIGTDTQYF. As DNA, the CDR3 is TGTGCCAGCTCACCACCGACGGGGGGTATAGGTACAGATACGCAGTATTTT.

The chain uses TRBV28 and TRBJ2-7; no definite D call. The CDR3 totals 15 residues. Trimming shortened V by 2 bases and J by 2 bases, and 13 bases separated the two germline ends. Per germline, CDR1 MDHEN and CDR2 SYDVKM. CDR3 DNA: TGTGCCAGCAGTTTAACGGCAGGCTTAACCTACGAGCAGTACTTC. Translated, it gives CASSLTAGLTYEQYF.

This rearrangement joins TRBV4-2 to TRBJ1-4, with TRBD1 identical over 9 bases. V was clipped by 2 bases and J by 6 bases; unmatched bases: 4. This CDR3 has 15 amino acids. The germline gives CDR1 LGHNA, CDR2 YNFKEQ. The CDR3 DNA sequence: TGTGCCAGCAGCCAAATAACAGGGGGCGATGAAAAACTGTTTTTT. It translates to CASSQITGGDEKLFF.

CDR3 nucleotides: TGCGCCAGCAGCCAAGAAGGCCAAACTATGGGGGCAAGGGCTTTCTTT. Its translation is CASSQEGQTMGARAFF. V usage is TRBV4-1 and J usage is TRBJ1-1, with D maybe TRBD1 (6 bases). Germline CDR1 is MGHRA and CDR2 is YSYEKL. V lost 0 bases and J 11 bases, leaving 22 bases between the germline ends. This CDR3 comprises 16 residues.